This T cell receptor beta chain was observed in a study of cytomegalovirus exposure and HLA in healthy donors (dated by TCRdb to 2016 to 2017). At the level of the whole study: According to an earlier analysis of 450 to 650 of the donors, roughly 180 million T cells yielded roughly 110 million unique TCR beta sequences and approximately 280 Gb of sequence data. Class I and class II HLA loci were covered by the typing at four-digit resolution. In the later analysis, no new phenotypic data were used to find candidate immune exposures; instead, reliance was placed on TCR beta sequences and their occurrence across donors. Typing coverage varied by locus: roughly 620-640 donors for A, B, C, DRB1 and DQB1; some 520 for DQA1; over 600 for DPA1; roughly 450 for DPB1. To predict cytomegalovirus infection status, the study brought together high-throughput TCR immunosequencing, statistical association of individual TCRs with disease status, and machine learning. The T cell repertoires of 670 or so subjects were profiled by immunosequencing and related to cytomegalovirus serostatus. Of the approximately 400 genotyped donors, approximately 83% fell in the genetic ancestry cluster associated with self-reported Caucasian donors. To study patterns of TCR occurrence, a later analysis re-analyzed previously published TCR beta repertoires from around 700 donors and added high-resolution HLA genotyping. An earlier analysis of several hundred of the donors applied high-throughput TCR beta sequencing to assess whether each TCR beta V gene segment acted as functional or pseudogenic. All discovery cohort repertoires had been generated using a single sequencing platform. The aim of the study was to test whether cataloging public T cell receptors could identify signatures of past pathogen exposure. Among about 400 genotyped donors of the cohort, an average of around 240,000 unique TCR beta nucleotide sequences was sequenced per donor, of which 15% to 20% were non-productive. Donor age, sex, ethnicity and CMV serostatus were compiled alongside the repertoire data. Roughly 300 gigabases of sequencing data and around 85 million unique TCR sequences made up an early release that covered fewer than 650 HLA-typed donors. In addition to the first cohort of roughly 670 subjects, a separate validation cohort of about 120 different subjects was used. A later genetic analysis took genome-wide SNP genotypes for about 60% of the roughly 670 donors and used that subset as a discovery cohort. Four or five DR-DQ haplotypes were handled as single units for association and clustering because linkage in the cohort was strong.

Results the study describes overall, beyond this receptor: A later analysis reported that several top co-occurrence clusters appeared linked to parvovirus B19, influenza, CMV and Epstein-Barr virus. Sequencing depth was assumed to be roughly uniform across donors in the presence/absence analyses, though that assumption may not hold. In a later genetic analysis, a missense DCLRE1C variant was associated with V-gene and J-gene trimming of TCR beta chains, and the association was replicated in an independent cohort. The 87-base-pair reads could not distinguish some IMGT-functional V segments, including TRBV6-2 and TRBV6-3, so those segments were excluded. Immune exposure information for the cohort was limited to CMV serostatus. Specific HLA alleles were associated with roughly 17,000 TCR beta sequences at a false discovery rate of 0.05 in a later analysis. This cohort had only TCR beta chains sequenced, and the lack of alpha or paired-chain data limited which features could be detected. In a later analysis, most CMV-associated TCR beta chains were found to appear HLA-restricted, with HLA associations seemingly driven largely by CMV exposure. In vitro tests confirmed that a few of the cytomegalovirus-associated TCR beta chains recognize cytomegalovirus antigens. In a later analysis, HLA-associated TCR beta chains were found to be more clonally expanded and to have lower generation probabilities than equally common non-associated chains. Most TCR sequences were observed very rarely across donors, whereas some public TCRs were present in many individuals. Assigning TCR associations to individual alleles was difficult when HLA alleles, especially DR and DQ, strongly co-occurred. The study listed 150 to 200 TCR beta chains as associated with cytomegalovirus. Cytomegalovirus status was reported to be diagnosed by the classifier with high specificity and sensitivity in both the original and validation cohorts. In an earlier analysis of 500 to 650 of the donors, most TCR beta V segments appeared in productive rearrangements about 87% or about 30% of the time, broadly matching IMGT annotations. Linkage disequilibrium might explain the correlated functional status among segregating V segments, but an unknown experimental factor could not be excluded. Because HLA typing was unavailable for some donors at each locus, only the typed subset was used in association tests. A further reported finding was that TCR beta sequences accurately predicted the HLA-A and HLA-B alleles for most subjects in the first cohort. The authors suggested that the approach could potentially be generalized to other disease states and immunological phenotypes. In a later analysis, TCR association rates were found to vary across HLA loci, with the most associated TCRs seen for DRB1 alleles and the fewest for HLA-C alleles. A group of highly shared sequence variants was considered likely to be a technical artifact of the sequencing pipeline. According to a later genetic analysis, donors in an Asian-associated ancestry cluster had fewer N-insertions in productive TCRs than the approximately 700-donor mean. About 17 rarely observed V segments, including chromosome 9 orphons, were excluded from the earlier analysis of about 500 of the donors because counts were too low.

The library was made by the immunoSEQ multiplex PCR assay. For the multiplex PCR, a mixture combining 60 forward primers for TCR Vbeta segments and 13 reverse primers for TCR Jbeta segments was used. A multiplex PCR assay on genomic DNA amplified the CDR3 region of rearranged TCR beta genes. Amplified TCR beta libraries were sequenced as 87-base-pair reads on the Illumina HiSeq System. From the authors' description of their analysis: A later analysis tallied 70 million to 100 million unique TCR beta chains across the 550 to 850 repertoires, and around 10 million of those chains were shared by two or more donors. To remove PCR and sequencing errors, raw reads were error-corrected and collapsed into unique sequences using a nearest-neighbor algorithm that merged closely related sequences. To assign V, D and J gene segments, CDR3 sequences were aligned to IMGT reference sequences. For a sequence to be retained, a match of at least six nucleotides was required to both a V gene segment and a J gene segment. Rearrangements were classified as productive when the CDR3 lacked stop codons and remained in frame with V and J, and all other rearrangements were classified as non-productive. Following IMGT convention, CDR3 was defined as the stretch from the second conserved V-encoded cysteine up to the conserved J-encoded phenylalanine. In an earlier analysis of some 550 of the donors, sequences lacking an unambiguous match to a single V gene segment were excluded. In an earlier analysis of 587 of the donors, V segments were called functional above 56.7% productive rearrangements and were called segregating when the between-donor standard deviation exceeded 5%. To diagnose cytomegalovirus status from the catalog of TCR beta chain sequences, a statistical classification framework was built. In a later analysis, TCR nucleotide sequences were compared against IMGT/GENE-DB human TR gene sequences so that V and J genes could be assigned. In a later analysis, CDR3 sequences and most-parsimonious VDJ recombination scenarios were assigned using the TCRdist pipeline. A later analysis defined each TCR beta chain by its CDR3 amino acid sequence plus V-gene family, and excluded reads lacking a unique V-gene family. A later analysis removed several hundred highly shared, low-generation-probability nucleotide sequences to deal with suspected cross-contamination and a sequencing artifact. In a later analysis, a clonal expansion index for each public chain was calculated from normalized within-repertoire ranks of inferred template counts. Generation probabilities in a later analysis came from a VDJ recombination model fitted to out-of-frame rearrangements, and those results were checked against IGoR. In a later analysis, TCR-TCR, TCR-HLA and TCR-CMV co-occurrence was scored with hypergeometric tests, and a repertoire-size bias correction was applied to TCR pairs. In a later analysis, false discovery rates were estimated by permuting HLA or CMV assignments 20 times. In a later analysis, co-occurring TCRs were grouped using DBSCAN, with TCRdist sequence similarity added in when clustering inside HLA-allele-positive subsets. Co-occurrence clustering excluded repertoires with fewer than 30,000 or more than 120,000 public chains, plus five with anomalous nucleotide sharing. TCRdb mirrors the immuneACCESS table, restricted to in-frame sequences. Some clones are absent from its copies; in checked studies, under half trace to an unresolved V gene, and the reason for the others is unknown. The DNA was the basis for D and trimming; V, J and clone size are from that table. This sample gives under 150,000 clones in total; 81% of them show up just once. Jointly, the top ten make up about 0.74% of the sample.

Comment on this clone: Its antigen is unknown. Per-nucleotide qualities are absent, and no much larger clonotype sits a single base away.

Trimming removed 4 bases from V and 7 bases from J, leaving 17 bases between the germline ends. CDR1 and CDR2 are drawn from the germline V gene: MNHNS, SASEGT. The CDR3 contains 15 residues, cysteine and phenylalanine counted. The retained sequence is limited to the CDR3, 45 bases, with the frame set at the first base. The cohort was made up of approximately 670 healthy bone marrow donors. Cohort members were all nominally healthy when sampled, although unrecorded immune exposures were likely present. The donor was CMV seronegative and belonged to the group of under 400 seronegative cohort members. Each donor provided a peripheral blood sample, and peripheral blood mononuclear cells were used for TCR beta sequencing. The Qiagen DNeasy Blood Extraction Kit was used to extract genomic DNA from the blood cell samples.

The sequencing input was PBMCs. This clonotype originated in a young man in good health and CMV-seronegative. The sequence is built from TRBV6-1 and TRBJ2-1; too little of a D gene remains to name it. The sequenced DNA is TGTGCCAGCAGTGTAATTGAGGCAACGACGAATGAGCAGTTCTTC. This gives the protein CASSVIEATTNEQFF.